This T cell receptor beta chain emerged from a study of regulatory T cells in long-lasting Graves disease. On the study more broadly: In persistent Graves' disease, antithyroid drugs had been taken for over 5 years and TSH receptor antibodies stayed positive. Study-level results: The TCR repertoire of persistent Graves' patients was less diverse than that of newly diagnosed ones. Repertoires from persistent disease leaned toward TRBV28, TRBJ1-2 and TRBJ2-5.

CDR3 length: 11 amino acids. The V end lost 8 bases, the J end lost 4 bases, and 11 bases lay between the germline ends. CDR1 is DFQATT, CDR2 SNEGSKA, per germline (reference sequence). This clonotype was observed at least ten times. Its specificity is not known. Building of the TCR beta libraries involved iRepertoire HTBI primers and Arm-PCR of CDR3 regions. From the multiplex PCR reads, TCRdb called clonotypes with MiXCR, one entry per CDR3 protein. The sample records 310,000 or so distinct CDR3 sequences, around 19% being singletons. Time point of the sample: persistent/refractory GD, antithyroid drugs over 5 years with positive TRAb. From RNA extracted from PBMCs, the TCR library was made.

The sequences come from peripheral blood mononuclear cells (PBMCs), collected when the disease was refractory, from a patient treated with antithyroid drugs. The chain couples TRBV20-1 to TRBJ1-2; no reliable D call. This clonotype was obtained from a female donor with Graves disease. The CDR3 here is CSSLGSYGYTF. The DNA for the CDR3 is TGCAGTTCGCTGGGTTCCTATGGCTACACCTTC.